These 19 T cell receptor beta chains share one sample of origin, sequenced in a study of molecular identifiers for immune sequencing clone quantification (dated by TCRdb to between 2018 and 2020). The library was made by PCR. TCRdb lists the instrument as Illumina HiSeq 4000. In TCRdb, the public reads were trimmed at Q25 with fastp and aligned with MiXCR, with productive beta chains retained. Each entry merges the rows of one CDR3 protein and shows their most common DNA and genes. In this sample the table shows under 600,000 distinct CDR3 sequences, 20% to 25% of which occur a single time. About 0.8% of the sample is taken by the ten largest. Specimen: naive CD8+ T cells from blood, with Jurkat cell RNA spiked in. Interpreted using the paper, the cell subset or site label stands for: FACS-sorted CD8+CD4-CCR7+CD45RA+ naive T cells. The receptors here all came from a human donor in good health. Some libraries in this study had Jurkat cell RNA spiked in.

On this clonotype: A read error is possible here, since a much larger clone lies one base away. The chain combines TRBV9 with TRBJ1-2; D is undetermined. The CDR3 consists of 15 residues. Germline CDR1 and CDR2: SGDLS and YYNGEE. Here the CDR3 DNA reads TGTGCCAGCAGCGGAGGCCAGGTGCCAGCTTTTGACTACGCCTTC. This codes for CASSGGQVPAFDYAF.

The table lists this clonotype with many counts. In DNA, the CDR3 is TGTGCCAGCAGCCGCGAAGGGGCAGGGTCACCCCTCCACTTT. Translating it yields CASSREGAGSPLHF. The chain recombines TRBV7-9 with TRBJ1-6; perhaps TRBD1 as D (5 bases). CDR1 is SEHNR, CDR2 FQNEAQ, per germline (reference sequence). The CDR3 has 14 residues. The germline V and J ends were trimmed by 5 bases and 10 bases, with 15 bases remaining between them.

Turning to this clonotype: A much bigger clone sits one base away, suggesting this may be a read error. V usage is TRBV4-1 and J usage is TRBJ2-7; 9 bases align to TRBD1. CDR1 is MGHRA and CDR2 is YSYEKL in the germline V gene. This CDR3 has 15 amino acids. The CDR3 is CASSLSGTGFHEQCF. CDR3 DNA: TGCGCCAGCAGCCTCTCCGGGACAGGGTTCCACGAGCAGTGCTTC.

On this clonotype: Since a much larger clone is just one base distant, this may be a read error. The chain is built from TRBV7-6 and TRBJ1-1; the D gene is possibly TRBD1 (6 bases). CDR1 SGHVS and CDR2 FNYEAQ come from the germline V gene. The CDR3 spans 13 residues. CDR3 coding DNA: TGTGCCGGCAGCTACAGGGTGGCCACTGAAGCTTTCTTT. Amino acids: CAGSYRVATEAFF.

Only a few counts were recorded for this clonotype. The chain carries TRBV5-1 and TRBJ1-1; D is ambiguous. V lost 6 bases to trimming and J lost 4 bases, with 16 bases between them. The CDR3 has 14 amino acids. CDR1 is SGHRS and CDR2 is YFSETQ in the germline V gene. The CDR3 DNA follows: TGCGCCAGCAAACTCTCAGGACGAGGCACTGAAGCTTTCTTT. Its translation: CASKLSGRGTEAFF. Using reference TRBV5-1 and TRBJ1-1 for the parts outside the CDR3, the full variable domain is KAGVTQTPRYLIKTRGQQVTLSCSPISGHRSVSWYQQTPGQGLQFLFEYFSETQRNKGNFPGRFSGRQFSNSRSEMNVSTLELGDSALYLCASKLSGRGTEAFFGQGTRLTVV.

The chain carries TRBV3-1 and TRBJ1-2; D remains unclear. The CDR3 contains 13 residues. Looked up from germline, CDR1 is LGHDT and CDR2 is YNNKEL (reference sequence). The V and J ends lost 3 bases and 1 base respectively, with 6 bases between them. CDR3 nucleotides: TGTGCCAGCAGCCAGCCTAATAACTATGGCTACACCTTC. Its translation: CASSQPNNYGYTF.

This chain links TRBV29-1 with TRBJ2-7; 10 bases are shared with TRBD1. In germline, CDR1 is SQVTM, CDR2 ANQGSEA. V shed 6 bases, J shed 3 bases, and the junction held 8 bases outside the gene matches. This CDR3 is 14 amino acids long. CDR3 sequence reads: CSVQLRDRGYEQYF. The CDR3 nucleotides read TGCAGCGTCCAATTACGGGACAGGGGCTACGAGCAGTACTTC.

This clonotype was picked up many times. The CDR3: CASSLADSAYEQYF. The CDR3 coding sequence is TGTGCCAGCAGCTTGGCCGATAGCGCCTACGAGCAGTACTTC. This chain connects TRBV5-4 to TRBJ2-7; tentative D call: TRBD2 (5 bases). Looked up from germline, CDR1 is SGHNT and CDR2 is YYREEE (reference sequence). CDR3 length: 14 amino acids. Deletions cut 0 bases from V and 2 bases from J, with 9 bases between. The whole variable domain, remainder taken from reference TRBV5-4 and TRBJ2-7, is ETGVTQSPTHLIKTRGQQVTLRCSSQSGHNTVSWYQQALGQGPQFIFQYYREEENGRGNFPPRFSGLQFPNYSSELNVNALELDDSALYLCASSLADSAYEQYFGPGTRLTVT.

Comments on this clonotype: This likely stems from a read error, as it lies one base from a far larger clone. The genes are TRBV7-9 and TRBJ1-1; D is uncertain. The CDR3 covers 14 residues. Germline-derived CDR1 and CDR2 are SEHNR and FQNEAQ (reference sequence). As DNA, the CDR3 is TGTGCCAGCAGCTTAGGTGGCCTGAACACTGAAACTTTCTTT. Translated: CASSLGGLNTETFF.

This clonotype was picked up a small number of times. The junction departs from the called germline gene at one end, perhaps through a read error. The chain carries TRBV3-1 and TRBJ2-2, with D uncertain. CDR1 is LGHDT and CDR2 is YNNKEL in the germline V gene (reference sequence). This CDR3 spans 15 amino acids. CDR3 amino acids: CASSPETRNAGELFF. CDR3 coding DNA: TGTGCCAGCAGCCCAGAGACCAGGAACGCCGGGGAGCTGTTTTTT.

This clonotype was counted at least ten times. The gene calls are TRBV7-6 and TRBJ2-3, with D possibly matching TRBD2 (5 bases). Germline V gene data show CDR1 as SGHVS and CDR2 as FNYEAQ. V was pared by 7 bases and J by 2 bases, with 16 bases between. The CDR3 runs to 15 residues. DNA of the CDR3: TGTGCCAGCACCGACCGAGCGGACCTCACAGATACGCAGTATTTT. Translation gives CASTDRADLTDTQYF.

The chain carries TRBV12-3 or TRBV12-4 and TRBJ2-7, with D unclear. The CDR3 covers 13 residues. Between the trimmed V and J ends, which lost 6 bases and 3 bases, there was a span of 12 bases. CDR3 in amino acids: CASSPLDGYEQYF. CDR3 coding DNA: TGTGCCAGCAGCCCACTTGACGGCTACGAGCAGTACTTC.

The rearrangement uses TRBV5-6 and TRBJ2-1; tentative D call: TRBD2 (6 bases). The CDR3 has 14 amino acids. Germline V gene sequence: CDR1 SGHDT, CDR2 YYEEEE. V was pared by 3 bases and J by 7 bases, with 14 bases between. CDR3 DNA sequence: TGTGCCAGCAGCTGGACAAGGGACTTAAATGAGCAGTTCTTC. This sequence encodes CASSWTRDLNEQFF.

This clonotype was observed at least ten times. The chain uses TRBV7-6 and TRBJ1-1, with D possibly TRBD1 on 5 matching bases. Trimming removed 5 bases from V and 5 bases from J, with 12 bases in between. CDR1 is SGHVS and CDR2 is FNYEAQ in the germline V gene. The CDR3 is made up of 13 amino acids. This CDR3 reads CASSPGWGTEAFF. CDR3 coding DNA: TGTGCCAGCAGCCCCGGTTGGGGGACTGAAGCTTTCTTT.

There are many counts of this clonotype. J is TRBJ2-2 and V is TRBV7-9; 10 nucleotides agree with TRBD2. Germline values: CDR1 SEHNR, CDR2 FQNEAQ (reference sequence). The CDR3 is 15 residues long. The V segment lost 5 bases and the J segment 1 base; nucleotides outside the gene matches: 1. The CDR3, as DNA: TGTGCCAGCAGCCGACTAGCGGGGAACACCGGGGAGCTGTTTTTT. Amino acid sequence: CASSRLAGNTGELFF.

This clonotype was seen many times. CDR3 residues: CASGGVDYEQYF. As DNA, the CDR3 is TGTGCCAGTGGGGGGGTAGACTACGAGCAGTACTTC. The chain carries TRBV7-9 and TRBJ2-7; 7 bases line up with TRBD2. The V segment lost 9 bases and the J segment 3 bases; nucleotides outside the gene matches: 5. This CDR3 comprises 12 residues. The germline V gene encodes CDR1 SEHNR and CDR2 FQNEAQ (reference sequence).

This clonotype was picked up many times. In nucleotides, the CDR3 is TGTGCCAGCAGTTGGGGGACAGGGAGTGCAACTAATGAAAAACTGTTTTTT. This gives the protein CASSWGTGSATNEKLFF. This chain uses TRBV27 with TRBJ1-4; 9 bases align to TRBD1. V gave up 4 bases and J gave up 0 bases; unmatched junction bases: 6. The CDR3 is 17 amino acids. Per the germline V gene, CDR1 is MNHEY and CDR2 is SMNVEV (reference sequence).

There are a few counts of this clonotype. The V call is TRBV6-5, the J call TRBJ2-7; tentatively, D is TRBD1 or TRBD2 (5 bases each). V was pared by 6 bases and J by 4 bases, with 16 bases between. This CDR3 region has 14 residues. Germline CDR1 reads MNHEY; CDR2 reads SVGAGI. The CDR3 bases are TGTGCCAGCAGCCTAGCATCGCAGGGTTACGAGCAGTACTTC. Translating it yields CASSLASQGYEQYF.

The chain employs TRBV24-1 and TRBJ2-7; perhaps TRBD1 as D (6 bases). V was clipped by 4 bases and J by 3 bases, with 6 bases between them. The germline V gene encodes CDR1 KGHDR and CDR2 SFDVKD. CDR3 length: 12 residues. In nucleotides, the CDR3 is TGTGCCACCAGTGAGGACAGCTACGAGCAGTACTTC. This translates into CATSEDSYEQYF.